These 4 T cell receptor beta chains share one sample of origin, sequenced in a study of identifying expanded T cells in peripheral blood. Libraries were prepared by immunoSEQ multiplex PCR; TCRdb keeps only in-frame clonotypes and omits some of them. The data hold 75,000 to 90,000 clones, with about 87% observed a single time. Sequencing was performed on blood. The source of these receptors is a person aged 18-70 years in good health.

This chain's CDR3 is CASSERAGAGANVLTF. Written as DNA, the CDR3 is TGTGCCAGCAGTGAGCGGGCGGGGGCTGGGGCCAACGTCCTGACTTTC. This sequence joins TRBV6-1 and TRBJ2-6, with 7 nucleotides matching TRBD2. The CDR3 is 16 amino acids. Germline CDR1 is MNHNS and CDR2 is SASEGT. V was pared by 3 bases and J by 2 bases, with 4 bases of the junction left unmatched.

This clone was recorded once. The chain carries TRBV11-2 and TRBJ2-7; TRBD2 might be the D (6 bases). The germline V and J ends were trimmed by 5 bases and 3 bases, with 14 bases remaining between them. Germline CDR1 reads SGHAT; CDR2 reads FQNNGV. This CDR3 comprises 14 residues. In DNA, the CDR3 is TGTGCCAGCAGCCCGGGGGACGCTAACTACGAGCAGTACTTC. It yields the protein CASSPGDANYEQYF.

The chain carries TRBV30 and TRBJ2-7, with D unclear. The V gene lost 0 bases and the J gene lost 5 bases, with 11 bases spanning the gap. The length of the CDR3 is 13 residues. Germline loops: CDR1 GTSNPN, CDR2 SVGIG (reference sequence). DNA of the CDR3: TGTGCCTGGAGTGTAAAGGGTATCGACGAGCAGTACTTC. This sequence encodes CAWSVKGIDEQYF.

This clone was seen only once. As DNA, the CDR3 is TGCGCCAGCAGCTTGGCCTCGGACGGGGACGAGCAGTACTTC. This sequence encodes CASSLASDGDEQYF. The gene calls are TRBV5-1 and TRBJ2-7, with D perhaps TRBD2 (5 bases). Per the germline V gene, CDR1 is SGHRS and CDR2 is YFSETQ. Trimming removed 0 bases at V and 5 bases at J, with 12 bases between. The CDR3 has 14 residues.